The 15 T cell receptor beta chains reported below all come from one sample, sequenced in a study of technical replicates of blood from several donors. Measured with immunoSEQ multiplex PCR; TCRdb has only the in-frame clones, and not every one. This sample carries some 70,000 clones, 95% to 97% of them seen once, and the ten largest clones take 0.2% to 0.3%. Material for sequencing was T cells isolated from PBMCs. These receptors all come from a human donor in good health.

The genes are TRBV18 and TRBJ1-3; D gene uncertain. CDR1 KGHSH and CDR2 LQKENI come from the germline V gene. The ends were cut back, 0 bases at V and 5 bases at J, with 8 bases in the middle. The CDR3 is 14 residues long. The CDR3 coding sequence is TGTGCCAGCTCACCACCGAACTCCAGAAACACCATATATTTT. This encodes CASSPPNSRNTIYF.

V is TRBV6-6 and J is TRBJ2-7, with 7 bases matching TRBD1. The CDR3 runs 14 residues. Germline assignment: CDR1 MNHNY and CDR2 SVGAGI (reference sequence). V lost 7 bases and J lost 0; bases outside the gene matches: 6. CDR3 DNA sequence: TGTGCCAGCACTCCCGGGACAGTCTCCTACGAGCAGTACTTC. Residues: CASTPGTVSYEQYF.

The count of this clone is one. The chain is built from TRBV28 and TRBJ2-7, with 11 positions matching TRBD2. V shed 6 bases and J 3 bases; nucleotides not matched to a gene: 7. The V gene's germline CDR1 is MDHEN and CDR2 SYDVKM. This CDR3 region has 15 residues. The CDR3 spells CASSLSGRALYEQYF. The CDR3 bases are TGTGCCAGCAGCCTTAGCGGGAGGGCACTCTACGAGCAGTACTTC. Combining the CDR3 with reference TRBV28 and TRBJ2-7 gives the whole variable domain DVKVTQSSRYLVKRTGEKVFLECVQDMDHENMFWYRQDPGLGLRLIYFSYDVKMKEKGDIPEGYSVSREKKERFSLILESASTNQTSMYLCASSLSGRALYEQYFGPGTRLTVT.

This sequence joins TRBV29-1 and TRBJ1-2; D may be TRBD1 (5 bases). Trimming shortened V by 5 bases and J by 4 bases, and 14 bases separated the two germline ends. The CDR3 is 13 residues long. Germline-derived CDR1 and CDR2 are SQVTM and ANQGSEA. CDR3 in amino acids: CSVPGGEGYGYTF. In DNA, the CDR3 is TGCAGCGTTCCGGGGGGAGAGGGCTATGGCTACACCTTC.

This clone was seen only once. The V call is TRBV9, the J call TRBJ2-1; a possible D gene is TRBD1 (5 bases). CDR1 is SGDLS, CDR2 YYNGEE, per germline. V dropped 0 bases and J dropped 4 bases, with 11 bases sitting between them. The CDR3 sequence is 15 residues long. The CDR3 region is CASSVEQVPYNEQFF. CDR3 DNA sequence: TGTGCCAGCAGCGTAGAACAGGTACCGTACAATGAGCAGTTCTTC.

The chain has TRBV28 and TRBJ1-2, with 11 bases identical to TRBD1. The V gene end was trimmed by 6 bases and the J gene end by 5 bases; junction bases not matched to a gene: 5. The CDR3 length is 14 residues. Germline V CDR1 and CDR2: MDHEN, SYDVKM. The CDR3 sequence is CASRDRGLLYGYTF. CDR3 DNA: TGTGCCAGCAGGGACAGGGGGCTTTTATATGGCTACACCTTC.

The CDR3 spells CAWSVPVGTGGIGYGYTF. The CDR3 coding sequence is TGTGCCTGGAGTGTGCCGGTCGGGACAGGGGGCATCGGCTATGGCTACACCTTC. The rearrangement uses TRBV30 and TRBJ1-2, with 12 nucleotides matching TRBD1. The ends lost 0 bases at V and 4 bases at J; junction bases unmatched: 12. Germline CDR1 reads GTSNPN; CDR2 reads SVGIG (reference sequence). The CDR3 covers 18 residues.

This chain links TRBV27 with TRBJ2-3; 7 positions agree with TRBD1. Losses at the gene ends were 5 bases for V and 4 bases for J; bases not matched to a gene: 12. The V gene's germline CDR1 is MNHEY and CDR2 SMNVEV (reference sequence). CDR3 length: 16 residues. The CDR3: CASSILDRAASDTQYF. In DNA, the CDR3 is TGTGCCAGCAGTATACTAGACAGGGCGGCCTCAGATACGCAGTATTTT.

The chain carries TRBV7-2 and TRBJ2-7, with a possible D match to TRBD1 (5 bases). Germline V gene sequence: CDR1 SGHTA, CDR2 FQGNSA. V lost 6 bases and J lost 1, with 7 bases in between. The CDR3 contains 12 residues. CDR3 in DNA: TGTGCCAGCAGGGACACTTCCTACGAGCAGTACTTC. Protein: CASRDTSYEQYF.

This rearrangement joins TRBV18 to TRBJ1-4; no definite D call. V dropped 6 bases and J dropped 0 bases, with 14 bases sitting between them. This CDR3 comprises 16 residues. In germline, CDR1 is KGHSH, CDR2 LQKENI. Written as DNA, the CDR3 is TGTGCCAGCTCTCACGGGGTGGAAGCAACTAATGAAAAACTGTTTTTT. Translation: CASSHGVEATNEKLFF.

This clone was seen only once. The V call is TRBV10-3, the J call TRBJ1-2; unclear D gene. Germline assignment: CDR1 ENHRY and CDR2 SYGVKD. The CDR3 length is 16 residues. Trimming left V 0 bases short and J 0 bases short, with 11 bases between. CDR3 in amino acids: CAISESDWSTNYGYTF. The CDR3 region has the DNA TGTGCCATCAGTGAGTCGGACTGGAGTACTAACTATGGCTACACCTTC.

This clone was seen once. The chain is built from TRBV2 and TRBJ2-7; TRBD2 is a possible D gene (6 bases). Deletions cut 3 bases from V and 6 bases from J, with 27 bases between. The germline CDR1 and CDR2 sequences are SNHLY and FYNNEI. This CDR3 spans 18 amino acids. The CDR3 sequence: CASSDPGTHKTLYREQYF. The CDR3 nucleotides are TGTGCCAGCAGTGACCCCGGGACTCATAAAACTTTGTACCGCGAGCAGTACTTC. The whole variable domain, filled in from reference TRBV2 and TRBJ2-7, reads EPEVTQTPSHQVTQMGQEVILRCVPISNHLYFYWYRQILGQKVEFLVSFYNNEISEKSEIFDDQFSVERPDGSNFTLKIRSTKLEDSAMYFCASSDPGTHKTLYREQYFGPGTRLTVT.

CDR3: CASSGGEFTDTQYF. The CDR3 nucleotides read TGTGCCAGTTCGGGGGGGGAGTTCACAGATACGCAGTATTTT. The chain carries TRBV19 and TRBJ2-3; TRBD2 agrees at 8 bases. Trimming at V came to 8 bases and at J to 2 bases, leaving 6 bases not matched to a gene. CDR1 and CDR2 (germline): LNHDA, SQIVND (reference sequence). CDR3 length equals 14 residues.

This chain joins TRBV29-1 and TRBJ2-1; TRBD2 matches 15 bases. Germline CDR1 SQVTM, CDR2 ANQGSEA. This CDR3 region has 16 residues. The CDR3 bases are TGCAGTATTCCGGGACTAGCGGGAGGATTCTACAATGAGCAGTTCTTC. This sequence encodes CSIPGLAGGFYNEQFF.

V usage is TRBV7-8 and J usage is TRBJ2-7, with 12 bases identical to TRBD2. Per germline, CDR1 SGHVS and CDR2 FQNEAQ. This CDR3 is built from 14 residues. J was trimmed by 2 bases and V by 5 bases; bases with no gene match: 1. CDR3: CASSTSGRTYEQYF. The DNA of the CDR3 is TGTGCCAGCAGCACTAGCGGGAGGACCTACGAGCAGTACTTC. The full variable domain, with the rest looked up from reference TRBV7-8 and TRBJ2-7, is GAGVSQSPRYKVAKRGQDVALRCDPISGHVSLFWYQQALGQGPEFLTYFQNEAQLDKSGLPSDRFFAERPEGSVSTLKIQRTQQEDSAVYLCASSTSGRTYEQYFGPGTRLTVT.